This entry concerns a single T cell receptor beta chain. The sample belongs to a study of shared clonotypes between healthy human individuals. Germline loops: CDR1 MGHRA, CDR2 YSYEKL. J gave up 8 bases and V 1 base, and 8 bases lay outside the gene matches. The CDR3 spans 17 residues. Repertoires were generated with immunoSEQ multiplex PCR, while TCRdb's copy carries only in-frame clones and drops some. The sample carries some 490,000 clones, approximately 78% recorded once. This receptor was obtained from a woman aged 35 to 49 in good health. Some clones in this sample may be carry-over from other donors' samples. The sample taken for sequencing was PBMCs. This chain joins TRBV4-1 and TRBJ2-1, with TRBD2 identical over 13 bases. The CDR3 here is CASSQAWTSGSRDEQFF. DNA of the CDR3: TGCGCCAGCAGCCAAGCCTGGACTAGCGGGAGTAGGGATGAGCAGTTCTTC.